This T cell receptor beta chain appears in the sequencing data of a study of T cell repertoires in cytomegalovirus infection. Each CDR3 protein is one row after TCRdb ran MiXCR on the reads. The repertoire has some 130,000 distinct CDR3 sequences, approximately 8.8% of them found once; the top ten carry roughly a tenth. This clonotype was found many times. This CDR3 region has 15 residues. The V and J ends lost 4 bases and 3 bases, in that order; junction bases with no gene match: 9. Per the germline V gene, CDR1 is SGHRS and CDR2 is YFSETQ. Sequencing input: PBMCs. This sequence originates from a human donor in good health (CMV status not recorded). Some clones in this sample may be carry-over from other donors' samples. The chain employs TRBV5-1 and TRBJ1-1, with 7 nucleotides matching TRBD1. In DNA, the CDR3 is TGCGCCAGCAGCCCGAAGGAGGGGGCACACACTGAAGCTTTCTTT. Translated, it gives CASSPKEGAHTEAFF.